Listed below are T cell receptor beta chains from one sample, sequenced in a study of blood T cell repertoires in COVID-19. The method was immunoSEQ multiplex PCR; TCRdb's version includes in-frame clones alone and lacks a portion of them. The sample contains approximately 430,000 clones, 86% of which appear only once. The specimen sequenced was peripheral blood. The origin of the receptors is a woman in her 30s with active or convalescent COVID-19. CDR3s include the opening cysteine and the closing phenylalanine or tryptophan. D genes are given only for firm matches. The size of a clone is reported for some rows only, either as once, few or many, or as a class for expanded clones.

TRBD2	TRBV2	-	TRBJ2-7	TGTGCCAGCAGTGTCAGCACTAGCGACTTCTACGAGCAGTACTTC	CASSVSTSDFYEQYF
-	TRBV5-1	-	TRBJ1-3	TGCGCCAGCAGCTTGGATTTCGGGTCTGGAAACACCATATATTTT	CASSLDFGSGNTIYF
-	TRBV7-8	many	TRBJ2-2	TGTGCCAGCAGCTTATCCCGGGTGGGCACCGGGGAGCTGTTTTTT	CASSLSRVGTGELFF
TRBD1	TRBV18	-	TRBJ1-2	TGTGCCAGCTCACCAGGGACAGCTAACTATGGCTACACCTTC	CASSPGTANYGYTF
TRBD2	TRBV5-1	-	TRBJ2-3	TGCGCCAGCAGCCACGGGACTAGCGGGGGGTCCCGCACAGATACGCAGTATTTT	CASSHGTSGGSRTDTQYF
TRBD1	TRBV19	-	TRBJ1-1	TGTGCCAGTAGTATAAACAGGGGGCCGGGAGCCGAAGCTTTCTTT	CASSINRGPGAEAFF
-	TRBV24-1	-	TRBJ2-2	TGTGCCACCAGTGACCTTCCTACCGGGGAGCTGTTTTTT	CATSDLPTGELFF
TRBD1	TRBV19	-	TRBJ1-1	TGTGCCAGTAGTGGGACAGCTAACACTGAAGCTTTCTTT	CASSGTANTEAFF
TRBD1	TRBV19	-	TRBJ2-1	TGTGCCAGTAGCCTGACAGGGAGCTCCTACAATGAGCAGTTCTTC	CASSLTGSSYNEQFF
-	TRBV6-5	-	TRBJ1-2	TGTGCCAGCAGTTTTGCAGGGGCTACCTTTGATGGCTACACCTTC	CASSFAGATFDGYTF
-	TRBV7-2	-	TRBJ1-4	TGTGCCAGCAGCTTAGTTGCAGGGTTCATGGAAAAACTGTTTTTT	CASSLVAGFMEKLFF
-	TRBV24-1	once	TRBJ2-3	TGTGCCACCAGAAACGGGACACCGAGTCCGGCTACAGATACGCAGTATTTT	CATRNGTPSPATDTQYF
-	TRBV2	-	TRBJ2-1	TGTGCCAGCAGTGCACAAAACAGCTACAATGAGCAGTTCTTC	CASSAQNSYNEQFF
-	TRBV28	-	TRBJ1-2	TGTGCCAGCAGTTTAGGTCTATATGGCTACACCTTC	CASSLGLYGYTF
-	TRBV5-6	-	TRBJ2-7	TGTGCCAGCAGCCTTCGGGCAGGGGGGCCGCTCTACGAGCAGTACTTC	CASSLRAGGPLYEQYF
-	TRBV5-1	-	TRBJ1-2	TGCGCCAGCAGCCAAACTACAGGGAATGGCTACACCTTC	CASSQTTGNGYTF
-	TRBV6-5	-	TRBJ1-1	TGTGCCAGCATTCGGGACATTAAACACACTGAAGCTTTCTTT	CASIRDIKHTEAFF
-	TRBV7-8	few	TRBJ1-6	TGTGCCAGCAGCCCCCTAACTAATTCACCCCTCCACTTT	CASSPLTNSPLHF
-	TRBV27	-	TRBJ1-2	TGTGCCAGCAGTTTATTTTCTTCGTTGGGCCCGTTGGATGGCTACACCTTC	CASSLFSSLGPLDGYTF
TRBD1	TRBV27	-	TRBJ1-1	TGTGCCAGCAGTCCGGACAGGGGGAACACTGAAGCTTTCTTT	CASSPDRGNTEAFF
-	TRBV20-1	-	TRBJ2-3	TGCAGTGCTAGTCAGGATCTAGGGGTGGGCACAGATACGCAGTATTTT	CSASQDLGVGTDTQYF
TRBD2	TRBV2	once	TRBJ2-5	TGTGCCAGCAGTGAAATGCTAGCGGGGGGGGAGACCCAGTACTTC	CASSEMLAGGETQYF
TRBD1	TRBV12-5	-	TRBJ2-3	TGTGCTAGTGGAGGAGACAGGGGGCCGGTTGGAGATACGCAGTATTTT	CASGGDRGPVGDTQYF
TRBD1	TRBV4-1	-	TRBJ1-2	TGCGCCAGCAGCCAAGGAATTCTCGGACAGGGGGCAGGTGGCTACACCTTC	CASSQGILGQGAGGYTF
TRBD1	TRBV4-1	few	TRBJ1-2	TGCGCCAGCAGCCAGGGACAGGGGGCCTTAAATGGCTACACCTTC	CASSQGQGALNGYTF
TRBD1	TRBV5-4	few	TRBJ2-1	TGTGCCAGCAGCTTGCGGCAGGGGGCGAAGGATGAGCAGTTCTTC	CASSLRQGAKDEQFF
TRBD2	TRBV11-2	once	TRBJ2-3	TGTGCCAGCAGCTACCACCCGAGCGGGATAACAGATACGCAGTATTTT	CASSYHPSGITDTQYF
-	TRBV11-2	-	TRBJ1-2	TGTGCCAGCAGCTTAGGTTCTGTTAACTATGGCTACACCTTC	CASSLGSVNYGYTF
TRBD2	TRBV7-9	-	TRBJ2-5	TGTGCCAGCAGGGTTAGCGGGGGCCCGGGAGAGACCCAGTACTTC	CASRVSGGPGETQYF
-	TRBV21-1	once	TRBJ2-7	TGTGCCAGCAGGGTCAAAGAGGGGGCCTACGAGCAGTACTTC	CASRVKEGAYEQYF
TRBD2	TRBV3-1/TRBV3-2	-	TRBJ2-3	TGTGCCAGCAGCCAAAGAGCGGGGGCTAGCACAGATACGCAGTATTTT	CASSQRAGASTDTQYF
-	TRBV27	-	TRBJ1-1	TGTGCCAGCAGTGCCCGGACACTTACTGAAGCTTTCTTT	CASSARTLTEAFF
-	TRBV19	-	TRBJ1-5	TGTGCCAGTATGGCGACGTGGGGGCGGCAGCCCCAGCATTTT	CASMATWGRQPQHF
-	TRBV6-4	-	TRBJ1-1	TGTGCCAGCAGTGCGACAACTCTGACTGAAGCTTTCTTT	CASSATTLTEAFF
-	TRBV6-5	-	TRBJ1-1	TGTGCCAGCATGAAGGGGTCGGGCACTGAAGCTTTCTTT	CASMKGSGTEAFF
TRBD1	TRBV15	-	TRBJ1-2	TGTGCCACCAGCAGAGATTACGCAGGGGGCAGCTATGGCTACACCTTC	CATSRDYAGGSYGYTF
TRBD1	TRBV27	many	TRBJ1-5	TGTGCCAGCAGCTACGCGCTACGGACAGGACCCCAGCATTTT	CASSYALRTGPQHF
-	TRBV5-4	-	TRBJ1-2	TGTGCCAGCAGCTTGGCGTCAGGGAACTATGGCTACACCTTC	CASSLASGNYGYTF
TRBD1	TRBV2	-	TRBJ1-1	TGTGCCAGCATCGAGGGTAGGGGGCTCGCCACTGAAGCTTTCTTT	CASIEGRGLATEAFF
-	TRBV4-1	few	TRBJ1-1	TGCGCCAGCAGCCTCAACCTCACCCCGCGTGGCACTGAAGCTTTCTTT	CASSLNLTPRGTEAFF